The 6 T cell receptor beta chains below all came from one sample that was sequenced in a study of response to subunit inactivated influenza vaccine (dated by TCRdb to the late 2010s). The method was RT-PCR. Sequencer: Illumina HiSeq 2500. Starting from the raw public reads, TCRdb applied fastp trimming at Q25, assembled clones with MiXCR and retained in-frame beta chains. A single entry per CDR3 protein holds the most common genes and DNA from its merged rows. This sample lists 500,000 to 700,000 distinct CDR3 sequences; roughly 25% were detected once. The ten biggest clones cover 2.5% to 3% of the sample. These records were also assigned to another study, of T cells expressing NK-cell markers. The second study reports: TCR beta cDNA libraries were made by 5'RACE template switching that added a universal primer site and unique molecular identifiers.

Sample: CD4+ T cells sorted from PBMCs, taken 12 days after vaccination. The receptors here all came from a man between 45 and 60 years old who received an inactivated influenza vaccine. Donor details come from another sample of the same person, matched by shared clones.

The chain uses TRBV11-1 and TRBJ2-3; possible D gene TRBD2, 7 bases. The V gene lost 0 bases and the J gene lost 2 bases, with 18 bases spanning the gap. This CDR3 has 18 residues. CDR1 is SGHAT and CDR2 is FQDESV in the germline V gene (reference sequence). This CDR3 is CASSLAKTLGGLTDTQYF. CDR3 nucleotides: TGTGCCAGCAGCTTAGCCAAAACGCTCGGGGGGCTCACAGATACGCAGTATTTT.

The chain is built from TRBV20-1 and TRBJ2-7; possibly TRBD1 or TRBD2 for D (5 bases each). V was cut by 6 bases and J by 2 bases, with 11 bases left in between. Germline V lookup: CDR1 DFQATT, CDR2 SNEGSKA (reference sequence). This CDR3 region has 12 residues. CDR3 in DNA: TGCAGTGCCCTACGGGACGCCTACGAGCAGTACTTC. It translates to CSALRDAYEQYF.

The gene calls are TRBV28 and TRBJ2-3, with D perhaps matching TRBD2 (6 bases). The CDR3 has 16 residues. Germline V gene lookup returns CDR1 MDHEN and CDR2 SYDVKM. Deletions cut 6 bases from V and 1 base from J, with 17 bases between. CDR3 DNA: TGTGCCAGCAGCCCCCCAGGACTACTACGCACAGATACGCAGTATTTT. This encodes CASSPPGLLRTDTQYF. Supplemented by reference TRBV28 and TRBJ2-3, the full variable domain reads DVKVTQSSRYLVKRTGEKVFLECVQDMDHENMFWYRQDPGLGLRLIYFSYDVKMKEKGDIPEGYSVSREKKERFSLILESASTNQTSMYLCASSPPGLLRTDTQYFGPGTRLTVL.

The gene calls are TRBV29-1 and TRBJ1-2; D remains unclear. The CDR3 loop spans 13 amino acids. CDR1 is SQVTM and CDR2 is ANQGSEA in the germline V gene. V was clipped by 7 bases and J by 4 bases, with 16 bases between them. CDR3 sequence: CSALGSRPYGYTF. Here the CDR3 DNA reads TGCAGCGCTCTGGGCAGTCGTCCCTATGGCTACACCTTC.

V gene TRBV5-5 combines with J gene TRBJ1-1, with a possible D match to TRBD1 (6 bases). V was shortened by 5 bases and J by 5 bases, with 19 bases between the two germline ends. The V gene's germline CDR1 is SGHKS and CDR2 YYEKEE (reference sequence). The CDR3 is 15 residues long. The CDR3: CASRSYSRGGTEAFF. The CDR3 DNA is TGTGCCAGCAGATCCTACTCCAGGGGAGGTACTGAAGCTTTCTTT. The full variable domain, its missing parts supplied by reference TRBV5-5 and TRBJ1-1, is DAGVTQSPTHLIKTRGQQVTLRCSPISGHKSVSWYQQVLGQGPQFIFQYYEKEERGRGNFPDRFSARQFPNYSSELNVNALLLGDSALYLCASRSYSRGGTEAFFGQGTRLTVV.

The chain combines TRBV2 with TRBJ2-1; tentatively, D is TRBD1 or TRBD2 (5 bases each). The germline gives CDR1 SNHLY, CDR2 FYNNEI. Trimming pared 5 bases from V and 12 bases from J, leaving 11 bases between. CDR3 size: 11 residues. CDR3 region: CASSSGTVQFF. CDR3 DNA: TGTGCCAGCAGTTCAGGGACCGTGCAGTTCTTC.